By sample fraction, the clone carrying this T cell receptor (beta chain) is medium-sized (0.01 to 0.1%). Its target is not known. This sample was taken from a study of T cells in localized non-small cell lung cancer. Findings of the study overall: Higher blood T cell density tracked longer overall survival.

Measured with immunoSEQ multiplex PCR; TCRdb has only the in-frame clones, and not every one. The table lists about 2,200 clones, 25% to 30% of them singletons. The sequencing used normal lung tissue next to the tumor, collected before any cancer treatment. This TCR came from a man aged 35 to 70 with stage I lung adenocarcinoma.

The CDR3 DNA follows: TGTGCCAGCAGCTTGCCCCTTAGCACAGATACGCAGTATTTT. It is translated as CASSLPLSTDTQYF. The V and J genes are TRBV11-3 and TRBJ2-3; D not certain. Germline V gene lookup returns CDR1 SGHNT and CDR2 YENEEA. The CDR3 extends over 14 amino acids. With 3 bases removed from V and 0 bases from J, the gap between germline ends came to 7 bases. The full variable domain, with the rest looked up from reference TRBV11-3 and TRBJ2-3, is EAGVVQSPRYKIIEKKQPVAFWCNPISGHNTLYWYLQNLGQGPELLIRYENEEAVDDSQLPKDRFSAERLKGVDSTLKIQPAELGDSAVYLCASSLPLSTDTQYFGPGTRLTVL.